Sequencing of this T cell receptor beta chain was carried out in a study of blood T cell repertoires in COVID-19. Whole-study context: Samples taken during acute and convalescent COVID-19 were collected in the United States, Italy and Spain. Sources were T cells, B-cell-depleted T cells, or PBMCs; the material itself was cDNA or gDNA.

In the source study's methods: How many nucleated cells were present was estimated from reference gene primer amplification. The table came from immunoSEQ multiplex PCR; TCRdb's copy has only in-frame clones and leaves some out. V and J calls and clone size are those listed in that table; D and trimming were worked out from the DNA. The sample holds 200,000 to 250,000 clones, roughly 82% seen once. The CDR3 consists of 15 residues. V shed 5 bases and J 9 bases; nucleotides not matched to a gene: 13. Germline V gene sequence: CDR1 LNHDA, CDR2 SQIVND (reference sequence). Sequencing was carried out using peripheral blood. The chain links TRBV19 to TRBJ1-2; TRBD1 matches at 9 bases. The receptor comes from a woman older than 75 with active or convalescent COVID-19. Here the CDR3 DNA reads TGTGCCAGTAGTCCTGGACAGGGGCCTTGGTTGAGCTACACCTTC. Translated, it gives CASSPGQGPWLSYTF.